Listed below are T cell receptor beta chains from one sample, sequenced in a study of blood T cell repertoires in COVID-19. The protocol was immunoSEQ multiplex PCR, while the TCRdb copy is restricted to in-frame clones and leaves out a portion. The sample yields 290,000 or so clones, 87% seen once. The sample was peripheral blood. The receptors originated from a man aged 18 to 29 with active or convalescent COVID-19. CDR3s include the opening cysteine and the closing phenylalanine or tryptophan. D genes are given only for firm matches. Some rows have no size entry. The others give once, few or many, or a class for an expanded clone.

d_call: -; v_call: TRBV19; j_call: TRBJ1-1; clone_size: -; cdr3_length: 13; cdr3_aa: CASMRAMGAEAFF; cdr3_nt: TGTGCCAGTATGAGGGCCATGGGAGCTGAAGCTTTCTTT
d_call: TRBD2; v_call: TRBV6-2/TRBV6-3; j_call: TRBJ2-1; clone_size: few; cdr3_length: 15; cdr3_aa: CASSKSGNSYNEQFF; cdr3_nt: TGTGCCAGCAGCAAAAGCGGGAACTCCTACAATGAGCAGTTCTTC
d_call: -; v_call: TRBV5-8; j_call: TRBJ1-2; clone_size: -; cdr3_length: 14; cdr3_aa: CASTYSGTPRAFGF; cdr3_nt: TGTGCCAGCACCTATTCCGGGACTCCCCGGGCTTTCGGCTTC
d_call: -; v_call: TRBV5-1; j_call: TRBJ1-1; clone_size: -; cdr3_length: 12; cdr3_aa: CASSPGGVEAFF; cdr3_nt: TGCGCCAGCAGCCCCGGGGGGGTTGAAGCTTTCTTT
d_call: -; v_call: TRBV25-1; j_call: TRBJ1-6; clone_size: -; cdr3_length: 15; cdr3_aa: CASSEGGGLFSPLHF; cdr3_nt: TGTGCCAGCAGTGAAGGGGGGGGGTTGTTCTCACCCCTCCACTTT
d_call: -; v_call: TRBV21-1; j_call: TRBJ2-3; clone_size: -; cdr3_length: 17; cdr3_aa: CASSKCQGLGAGDTQYF; cdr3_nt: TGTGCCAGCAGCAAATGTCAGGGTTTGGGCGCAGGAGATACGCAGTATTTT
d_call: TRBD1; v_call: TRBV28; j_call: TRBJ2-4; clone_size: -; cdr3_length: 13; cdr3_aa: CASSTRQGNIQYF; cdr3_nt: TGTGCCAGCAGTACCCGACAGGGAAACATTCAGTACTTC
d_call: TRBD1; v_call: TRBV5-1; j_call: TRBJ1-1; clone_size: -; cdr3_length: 19; cdr3_aa: CASSLVHTGQGGRSTEAFF; cdr3_nt: TGCGCCAGCAGCTTGGTCCATACCGGACAGGGAGGAAGGAGCACTGAAGCTTTCTTT
d_call: -; v_call: TRBV12-3/TRBV12-4; j_call: TRBJ2-1; clone_size: few; cdr3_length: 12; cdr3_aa: CASRSSYNEQFF; cdr3_nt: TGTGCCTCGAGAAGCTCCTACAATGAGCAGTTCTTC
d_call: -; v_call: TRBV9; j_call: TRBJ1-6; clone_size: -; cdr3_length: 15; cdr3_aa: CASSVTGTRGSPLHF; cdr3_nt: TGTGCCAGCAGCGTAACCGGGACACGAGGATCACCCCTCCACTTT
d_call: TRBD1; v_call: TRBV6-5; j_call: TRBJ2-7; clone_size: -; cdr3_length: 13; cdr3_aa: CASKRTGSYEQYF; cdr3_nt: TGTGCCAGCAAACGGACAGGGTCCTACGAGCAGTACTTC
d_call: -; v_call: TRBV15; j_call: TRBJ2-5; clone_size: -; cdr3_length: 15; cdr3_aa: CATSRGDLTGETQYF; cdr3_nt: TGTGCCACCAGCAGAGGGGATCTGACGGGGGAGACCCAGTACTTC
d_call: -; v_call: TRBV5-1; j_call: TRBJ2-2; clone_size: few; cdr3_length: 13; cdr3_aa: CASSLDRAGELFF; cdr3_nt: TGCGCCAGCAGCTTGGACAGGGCCGGGGAGCTGTTTTTT
d_call: TRBD1; v_call: TRBV6-1; j_call: TRBJ2-7; clone_size: -; cdr3_length: 15; cdr3_aa: CASRQGTSASYEQYF; cdr3_nt: TGTGCCAGCAGACAGGGGACCTCAGCCTCCTACGAGCAGTACTTC
d_call: -; v_call: TRBV29-1; j_call: TRBJ1-1; clone_size: -; cdr3_length: 13; cdr3_aa: CSVAPGVGTEAFF; cdr3_nt: TGCAGCGTTGCGCCAGGGGTTGGCACTGAAGCTTTCTTT
d_call: TRBD1; v_call: TRBV7-8; j_call: TRBJ2-6; clone_size: -; cdr3_length: 19; cdr3_aa: CASSWLGTGRSTGANVLTF; cdr3_nt: TGTGCCAGCAGCTGGCTAGGGACAGGGAGAAGTACTGGGGCCAACGTCCTGACTTTC
d_call: -; v_call: TRBV6-6; j_call: TRBJ2-7; clone_size: -; cdr3_length: 14; cdr3_aa: CASSLQASSYEQYF; cdr3_nt: TGTGCCAGCAGTCTCCAAGCGAGCTCCTACGAGCAGTACTTC
d_call: -; v_call: TRBV6-4; j_call: TRBJ2-3; clone_size: -; cdr3_length: 15; cdr3_aa: CASRAGTTGKDTQYF; cdr3_nt: TGTGCCAGCAGGGCCGGGACAACGGGTAAAGATACGCAGTATTTT
d_call: -; v_call: TRBV13; j_call: TRBJ2-6; clone_size: -; cdr3_length: 16; cdr3_aa: CASSFQGRAGANVLTF; cdr3_nt: TGTGCCAGCAGCTTTCAAGGGCGGGCTGGGGCCAACGTCCTGACTTTC
d_call: -; v_call: TRBV2; j_call: TRBJ2-3; clone_size: once; cdr3_length: 14; cdr3_aa: CASTQGERADTQYF; cdr3_nt: TGTGCCAGCACTCAGGGAGAGCGGGCAGATACGCAGTATTTT
d_call: TRBD2; v_call: TRBV2; j_call: TRBJ2-7; clone_size: -; cdr3_length: 13; cdr3_aa: CASTSGASYEQYF; cdr3_nt: TGTGCCAGCACTAGCGGAGCTTCCTACGAGCAGTACTTC
d_call: -; v_call: TRBV2; j_call: TRBJ1-4; clone_size: -; cdr3_length: 14; cdr3_aa: CASFREPTNEKLFF; cdr3_nt: TGTGCCAGCTTTCGGGAGCCGACTAATGAAAAACTGTTTTTT
d_call: TRBD2; v_call: TRBV7-2; j_call: TRBJ2-7; clone_size: -; cdr3_length: 16; cdr3_aa: CASSLGGGGSSYEQYF; cdr3_nt: TGTGCCAGCAGCTTAGGAGGCGGGGGGAGCTCCTACGAGCAGTACTTC
d_call: TRBD2; v_call: TRBV29-1; j_call: TRBJ2-1; clone_size: -; cdr3_length: 19; cdr3_aa: CSVEGYLSERGLSYNEQFF; cdr3_nt: TGCAGCGTTGAAGGATACCTTAGCGAGCGGGGGCTTTCCTACAATGAGCAGTTCTTC
d_call: -; v_call: TRBV2; j_call: TRBJ2-7; clone_size: -; cdr3_length: 10; cdr3_aa: CASSGAQQYF; cdr3_nt: TGTGCCAGCAGTGGGGCCCAGCAGTACTTC
d_call: TRBD1; v_call: TRBV6-5; j_call: TRBJ1-2; clone_size: -; cdr3_length: 13; cdr3_aa: CASSWDRASGYTF; cdr3_nt: TGTGCCAGCAGTTGGGACAGGGCGTCGGGCTACACCTTC